This passage covers 20 T cell receptor beta chains from one sample sequenced in a study of cytomegalovirus exposure and HLA in healthy donors. This PCR relied on a set of 60 Vbeta primers and 13 Jbeta primers. Generated by immunoSEQ multiplex PCR, the TCRdb table keeps only in-frame clones and is missing some. The sample records 95,000 or so clones, roughly three quarters being singletons. Sequences were obtained from PBMCs. These receptors all stem from a woman between 35 and 50 years old in good health and CMV-seronegative.

This clone was seen a single time. The chain links TRBV5-4 to TRBJ2-5, with TRBD2 as a possible D gene (7 bases). Trimming left V 4 bases short and J 4 bases short, with 11 bases between. This CDR3 has 13 amino acids. CDR1 is SGHNT, CDR2 YYREEE, per germline (reference sequence). Here the CDR3 reads CASSRGAGETQYF. The CDR3 coding sequence is TGTGCCAGCAGCCGGGGGGCAGGAGAGACCCAGTACTTC.

The V call is TRBV2, the J call TRBJ2-2; 9 nucleotides align to TRBD2. The CDR3 runs to 14 residues. Trimming removed 10 bases from V and 6 bases from J; junction bases left unmatched: 9. Germline CDR1 reads SNHLY; CDR2 reads FYNNEI. The DNA for the CDR3 is TGTGCCATCCTAGCGGGGAGATTGGCCGGGGAGCTGTTTTTT. Its protein is CAILAGRLAGELFF.

This clone was picked up a small number of times. The CDR3 sequence is CASSLTGTGGGLGGYTF. The CDR3 DNA reads TGTGCCAGCAGCTTGACCGGGACAGGGGGCGGATTGGGTGGCTACACCTTC. V gene TRBV7-2 combines with J gene TRBJ1-2; 12 bases agree with TRBD1. The CDR3 is 17 amino acids. Trimming cost V 3 bases and J 7 bases; bases outside gene matches: 12. Germline V lookup: CDR1 SGHTA, CDR2 FQGNSA. The full variable domain, in which reference TRBV7-2 and TRBJ1-2 provide the parts outside the CDR3, is GAGVSQSPSNKVTEKGKDVELRCDPISGHTALYWYRQSLGQGLEFLIYFQGNSAPDKSGLPSDRFSAERTGGSVSTLTIQRTQQEDSAVYLCASSLTGTGGGLGGYTFGSGTRLTVV.

The genes are TRBV10-3 and TRBJ1-6, with TRBD1 identical over 8 bases. J lost 0 bases, V lost 2 bases, and 6 bases had no gene match. Germline V lookup: CDR1 ENHRY, CDR2 SYGVKD. The CDR3 has 18 residues. The CDR3 DNA follows: TGTGCCATCAGTGAGAGGGCGACAGGGGACTCCTATAATTCACCCCTCCACTTT. This translates into CAISERATGDSYNSPLHF.

The chain uses TRBV28 and TRBJ2-4; 7 nucleotides agree with TRBD1. This CDR3 has 18 residues. CDR1 is MDHEN and CDR2 is SYDVKM in the germline V gene. Trimming cost V 5 bases and J 0 bases; bases outside gene matches: 13. CDR3: CASSPITGTALAKNIQYF. The CDR3 DNA is TGTGCCAGCAGTCCGATAACCGGGACAGCCCTAGCCAAAAACATTCAGTACTTC. Based on the CDR3 plus reference TRBV28 and TRBJ2-4, the full variable domain is DVKVTQSSRYLVKRTGEKVFLECVQDMDHENMFWYRQDPGLGLRLIYFSYDVKMKEKGDIPEGYSVSREKKERFSLILESASTNQTSMYLCASSPITGTALAKNIQYFGAGTRLSVL.

The chain is built from TRBV9 and TRBJ1-2; 8 bases agree with TRBD1. Trimming cost V 5 bases and J 2 bases; bases outside gene matches: 2. Germline V gives CDR1 SGDLS, CDR2 YYNGEE. The CDR3 spans 13 residues. CDR3 nucleotides: TGTGCCAGCAGTCGGGACAGGAACTATGGCTACACCTTC. It encodes CASSRDRNYGYTF.

The V and J genes are TRBV18 and TRBJ2-7, with TRBD2 matching over 7 bases. The junction had 14 bases not matched to a gene; V was cut back by 2 bases and J by 1 base. CDR1 is KGHSH, CDR2 LQKENI, per germline. This CDR3 is 18 amino acids long. CDR3 nucleotide sequence: TGTGCCAGCTCACCAGTTTACTCCGTGGGAGGGGCGTCCTACGAGCAGTACTTC. The encoded protein is CASSPVYSVGGASYEQYF. The full variable domain, with the rest looked up from reference TRBV18 and TRBJ2-7, is NAGVMQNPRHLVRRRGQEARLRCSPMKGHSHVYWYRQLPEEGLKFMVYLQKENIIDESGMPKERFSAEFPKEGPSILRIQQVVRGDSAAYFCASSPVYSVGGASYEQYFGPGTRLTVT.

This chain uses TRBV29-1 with TRBJ2-7; 11 nucleotides match TRBD2. Germline V lookup: CDR1 SQVTM, CDR2 ANQGSEA. V shed 4 bases and J 0 bases; nucleotides not matched to a gene: 5. The CDR3 is made up of 15 amino acids. CDR3 loop: CSVAPGTSGSYEQYF. The CDR3 region has the DNA TGCAGCGTTGCACCCGGGACTAGCGGCTCCTACGAGCAGTACTTC.

This clone has only one observation. The chain recombines TRBV4-2 with TRBJ1-6, with 8 nucleotides matching TRBD1. The germline CDR1 and CDR2 sequences are LGHNA and YNFKEQ. This CDR3 comprises 16 residues. The ends lost 1 base at V and 7 bases at J; junction bases unmatched: 6. The CDR3 spells CASSQVQGAANSPLHF. CDR3 DNA: TGTGCCAGCAGCCAAGTGCAGGGGGCGGCGAATTCACCCCTCCACTTT.

The chain employs TRBV9 and TRBJ1-4; D call uncertain. The CDR3 covers 15 residues. Deletions cut 0 bases from V and 4 bases from J, with 10 bases between. The V gene's germline CDR1 is SGDLS and CDR2 YYNGEE. CDR3 coding DNA: TGTGCCAGCAGCGTAGCGCCGTCGGGTAATGAAAAACTGTTTTTT. The encoded protein is CASSVAPSGNEKLFF.

J is TRBJ2-5 and V is TRBV5-6; 8 bases are a match to TRBD2. This CDR3 region has 15 residues. Trimming at V came to 2 bases and at J to 5 bases, leaving 8 bases not matched to a gene. Germline CDR1 SGHDT, CDR2 YYEEEE. The CDR3 coding sequence is TGTGCCAGCAGCTTTTTCACAGCGGGGGTGGAGACCCAGTACTTC. It codes for CASSFFTAGVETQYF.

The CDR3 reads CATSRENSPLHF. DNA of the CDR3: TGTGCCACCAGCAGGGAGAATTCACCCCTCCACTTT. The chain uses TRBV15 and TRBJ1-6, with no clear D. This CDR3 comprises 12 residues. Germline V gene data show CDR1 as LNHNV and CDR2 as YYDKDF (reference sequence). Between the trimmed V and J ends, which lost 3 bases and 7 bases, there was a span of 4 bases.

The chain uses TRBV7-3 and TRBJ2-5, with TRBD2 identical over 10 bases. CDR3 size: 13 residues. Germline-derived CDR1 and CDR2 are SGHTA and FQGTGA. J lost 5 bases, V lost 5 bases, and 2 bases had no gene match. DNA for the CDR3: TGTGCCAGCAGCCCTAGCGGGGGTGAGACCCAGTACTTC. Translation gives CASSPSGGETQYF. Filled out from reference TRBV7-3 and TRBJ2-5, the complete variable domain reads GAGVSQTPSNKVTEKGKYVELRCDPISGHTALYWYRQSLGQGPEFLIYFQGTGAADDSGLPNDRFFAVRPEGSVSTLKIQRTERGDSAVYLCASSPSGGETQYFGPGTRLLVL.

There are a few counts of this clone. The chain carries TRBV7-2 and TRBJ2-1; a possible D gene is TRBD2 (6 bases). The germline V gene has CDR1 SGHTA and CDR2 FQGNSA. The length of the CDR3 is 14 residues. Deletions cut 3 bases from V and 4 bases from J, with 10 bases between. CDR3 in DNA: TGTGCCAGCAGCTTTCCGGGGGTGTACAATGAGCAGTTCTTC. This gives the protein CASSFPGVYNEQFF.

This clone has only a few counts. The chain recombines TRBV5-1 with TRBJ1-1; D is ambiguous. The CDR3 covers 12 residues. The germline V and J ends were trimmed by 5 bases and 0 bases, with 5 bases remaining between them. CDR1 is SGHRS and CDR2 is YFSETQ in the germline V gene. The CDR3 here is CASRSVNTEAFF. For the CDR3, the DNA is TGCGCCAGCAGGTCGGTGAACACTGAAGCTTTCTTT.

This rearrangement joins TRBV7-2 to TRBJ2-3, with TRBD2 as a possible D gene (6 bases). The CDR3 consists of 15 residues. Looked up from germline, CDR1 is SGHTA and CDR2 is FQGNSA. V was shortened by 3 bases and J by 3 bases, with 13 bases between the two germline ends. CDR3 in DNA: TGTGCCAGCAGCTTCCGGGCGGGGAAGACAGATACGCAGTATTTT. This codes for CASSFRAGKTDTQYF. Supplemented by reference TRBV7-2 and TRBJ2-3, the full variable domain reads GAGVSQSPSNKVTEKGKDVELRCDPISGHTALYWYRQSLGQGLEFLIYFQGNSAPDKSGLPSDRFSAERTGGSVSTLTIQRTQQEDSAVYLCASSFRAGKTDTQYFGPGTRLTVL.

This chain links TRBV7-9 with TRBJ2-3; 10 nucleotides agree with TRBD1. Germline CDR1 reads SEHNR; CDR2 reads FQNEAQ (reference sequence). The CDR3 length is 16 residues. J gave up 1 base and V 3 bases, and 4 bases lay outside the gene matches. The CDR3 loop reads CASSLGQGSGTDTQYF. CDR3 bases: TGTGCCAGCAGCTTGGGACAGGGGTCTGGCACAGATACGCAGTATTTT.

With regard to this clone: One end of the junction varies from germline; a read error may be responsible. This chain joins TRBV6-5 and TRBJ1-2; unclear D gene. Germline loops: CDR1 MNHEY, CDR2 SVGAGI. The CDR3 loop spans 14 amino acids. The CDR3 coding sequence is TGTGCCAGCAGGTACTCCAGATCTAACTATGGCTACTCCTTC. This sequence encodes CASRYSRSNYGYSF.

This chain connects TRBV7-9 to TRBJ2-3, with a tentative D call TRBD2 (6 bases). The germline CDR1 and CDR2 sequences are SEHNR and FQNEAQ (reference sequence). Trimming took off 5 bases at V and 2 bases at J, with 17 bases between the two ends. This CDR3 has 16 amino acids. The CDR3 region has the DNA TGTGCCAGCAGCCCGGACTACGGCAGGCTCACAGATACGCAGTATTTT. Translating it yields CASSPDYGRLTDTQYF.

The chain employs TRBV2 and TRBJ1-2, with TRBD1 matching over 11 bases. This CDR3 contains 12 residues. Germline trimming cut 6 bases from V and 7 bases from J; bases unmatched to any gene: 1. Germline loops: CDR1 SNHLY, CDR2 FYNNEI. The CDR3 region has the DNA TGTGCCAGCAGGGGGACAGGGGGTGGCTACACCTTC. Its translation: CASRGTGGGYTF.